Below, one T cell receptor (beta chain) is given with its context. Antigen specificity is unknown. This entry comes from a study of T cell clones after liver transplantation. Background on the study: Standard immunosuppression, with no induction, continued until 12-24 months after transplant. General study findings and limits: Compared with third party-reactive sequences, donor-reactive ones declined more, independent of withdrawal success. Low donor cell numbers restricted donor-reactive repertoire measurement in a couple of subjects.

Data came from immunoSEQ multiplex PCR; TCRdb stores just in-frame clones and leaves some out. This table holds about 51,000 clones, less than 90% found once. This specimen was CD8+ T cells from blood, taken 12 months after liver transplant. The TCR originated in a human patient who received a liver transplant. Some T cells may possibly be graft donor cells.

The CDR3 here is CASSSTGTDTQYF. The DNA of the CDR3 is TGTGCCAGCAGCTCTACAGGGACAGATACGCAGTATTTT. The J gene is TRBJ2-3, the V gene TRBV7-9, with a possible D match to TRBD1 (6 bases). The CDR3 loop spans 13 amino acids. From germline, CDR1 is SEHNR and CDR2 FQNEAQ (reference sequence). V lost 4 bases and J lost 3, with 8 bases in between.